These 5 T cell receptor beta chains came from one sample sequenced in a study of beta chain features in type 1 diabetes. General study findings and limits: The study found moderately but significantly shorter TCRB CDR3s in all four CD4+ subsets of Type 1 diabetes patients.

These receptors' targets are unknown. Expressed TCRB transcripts were sequenced because the isolated RNA had all been reverse transcribed beforehand. Some clones are missing from TCRdb's copy, which holds only in-frame ones; the method was immunoSEQ multiplex PCR. This sample carries around 280,000 clones, about 15% of them seen once, and the ten largest clones take less than 0.02%. Sequencing was performed on naive CD4+ T cells from blood. The receptors here all came from a man between 18 and 35 years old with type 1 diabetes.

V gene TRBV18 combines with J gene TRBJ2-7, with TRBD1 matching over 9 bases. The CDR3 covers 15 residues. Germline V gives CDR1 KGHSH, CDR2 LQKENI. V gave up 2 bases and J gave up 5 bases; unmatched junction bases: 7. The CDR3 coding sequence is TGTGCCAGCTCACCAACAGGGGGCGGGGTACACGAGCAGTACTTC. Residues: CASSPTGGGVHEQYF.

The chain is built from TRBV7-8 and TRBJ1-2; no reliable D call. The germline V gene has CDR1 SGHVS and CDR2 FQNEAQ. Trimming removed 5 bases at V and 1 base at J, with 20 bases between. The CDR3 runs 17 residues. CDR3 in amino acids: CASSNPLLQLINYGYTF. The CDR3 bases are TGTGCCAGCAGCAACCCGTTATTACAGTTAATTAACTATGGCTACACCTTC.

This clone was seen a handful of times. The chain is built from TRBV27 and TRBJ2-4; 7 bases map to TRBD1. This CDR3 is 15 amino acids long. The junction had 9 bases not matched to a gene; V was cut back by 7 bases and J by 3 bases. Looked up from germline, CDR1 is MNHEY and CDR2 is SMNVEV (reference sequence). DNA for the CDR3: TGTGCCAGCAAGCTACAGGGGCCTGGCAAAAACATTCAGTACTTC. Amino acids: CASKLQGPGKNIQYF.

The chain links TRBV28 to TRBJ2-5; 9 bases agree with TRBD2. The CDR3 extends over 13 amino acids. Germline V gene sequence: CDR1 MDHEN, CDR2 SYDVKM. V lost 5 bases, J lost 4 bases, and 2 bases stayed unmatched. The CDR3 loop reads CASSLSGRETQYF. CDR3 DNA: TGTGCCAGCAGTCTTAGCGGGAGAGAGACCCAGTACTTC.

This chain uses TRBV9 with TRBJ2-1; the match to TRBD2 covers 13 bases. CDR1 SGDLS and CDR2 YYNGEE come from the germline V gene. Trimming removed 0 bases from V and 8 bases from J; junction bases left unmatched: 5. The CDR3 totals 16 residues. CDR3 nucleotide sequence: TGTGCCAGCAGCGTAGTACTAGCGGGAGGGCCATATGAGCAGTTCTTC. It encodes CASSVVLAGGPYEQFF. The variable domain in full, with the rest retrieved from reference TRBV9 and TRBJ2-1, is DSGVTQTPKHLITATGQRVTLRCSPRSGDLSVYWYQQSLDQGLQFLIQYYNGEERAKGNILERFSAQQFPDLHSELNLSSLELGDSALYFCASSVVLAGGPYEQFFGPGTRLTVL.